The source of this T cell receptor (beta chain) is a study of shared clonotypes between healthy human individuals. General study results and limits: As a rule, naive subsets had a larger estimated richness than memory subsets. Sorted-subset sequencing was shown by rarefaction to be incomplete despite large depth.

On this clone: Its antigen is undetermined.

CDR3 size: 15 residues. The V end lost 6 bases, the J end lost 6 bases, and 18 bases lay between the germline ends. In germline, CDR1 is MDHEN, CDR2 SYDVKM. Researchers reported that CD8 memory united CD45RO+ cells with CCR7-negative CD45RA+ TemRA cells. Clones were sequenced by immunoSEQ multiplex PCR, and TCRdb holds only the in-frame ones, with some missing. The repertoire holds about 110,000 clones, with approximately 70% as singletons. The sequenced sample was memory CD8+ T cells sorted from blood. Sample subset: CD45RO+ cells pooled with CCR7-negative TemRA cells. This chain uses TRBV28 with TRBJ1-5; TRBD1 might be the D (6 bases). This sequence originates from a woman younger than 45 in good health. Written as DNA, the CDR3 is TGTGCCAGCAGCTTGTATCAGGGGCCAAGTCAGCCCCAGCATTTT. It codes for CASSLYQGPSQPQHF. Together with reference TRBV28 and TRBJ1-5, the CDR3 gives the full variable domain: DVKVTQSSRYLVKRTGEKVFLECVQDMDHENMFWYRQDPGLGLRLIYFSYDVKMKEKGDIPEGYSVSREKKERFSLILESASTNQTSMYLCASSLYQGPSQPQHFGDGTRLSIL.